This T cell receptor beta chain stems from a study of spatial heterogeneity in lung cancer. Study background: Sequenced follow-up PBMC samples came a median of around 2 years after resection, where available. Detection of beta-chain sequences consistently exceeded that of alpha-chain sequences.

This clonotype came up a few times. In the library, each TCR cDNA molecule bore its own unique molecular identifier. TCRdb reanalysed the 5' RACE reads using MiXCR and keeps one entry per CDR3 protein. This table has around 120,000 distinct CDR3 sequences, 12% appearing once. The sample's time point: blood at routine non-recurrence follow-up after resection. From tumor, nontumor lung or frozen PBMC, whole RNA was taken unsorted for sequencing. The sequencing used PBMCs, collected at follow-up. The source is a male donor with early-stage non-small cell lung cancer.

The CDR3 bases are TGTGCCAGCAGCCCCTCAGAAGGCAGGATGAACACTGAAGCTTTCTTT. Its protein product is CASSPSEGRMNTEAFF. V gene TRBV4-2 combines with J gene TRBJ1-1, with unresolved D. Trimming removed 4 bases at V and 0 bases at J, with 15 bases between. The V gene's germline CDR1 is LGHNA and CDR2 YNFKEQ. The length of the CDR3 is 16 residues.